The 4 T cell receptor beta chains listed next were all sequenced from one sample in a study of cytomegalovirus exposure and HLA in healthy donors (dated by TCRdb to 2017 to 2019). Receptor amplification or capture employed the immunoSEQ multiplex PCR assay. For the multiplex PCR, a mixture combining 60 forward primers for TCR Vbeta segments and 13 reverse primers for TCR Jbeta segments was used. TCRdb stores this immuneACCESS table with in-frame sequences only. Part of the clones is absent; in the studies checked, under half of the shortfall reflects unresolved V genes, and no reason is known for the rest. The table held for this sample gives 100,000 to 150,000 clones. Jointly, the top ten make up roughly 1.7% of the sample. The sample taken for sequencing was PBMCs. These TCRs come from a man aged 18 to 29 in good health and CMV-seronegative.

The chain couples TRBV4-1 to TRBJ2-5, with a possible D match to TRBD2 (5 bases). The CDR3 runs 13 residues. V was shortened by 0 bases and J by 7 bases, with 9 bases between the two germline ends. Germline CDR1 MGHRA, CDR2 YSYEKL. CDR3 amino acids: CASSQEGRWTQYF. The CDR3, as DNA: TGCGCCAGCAGCCAAGAAGGGAGATGGACCCAGTACTTC.

CDR3 coding DNA: TGTGCCAGCAGTACAGGGTCTGAAGCTTTCTTT. Its protein is CASSTGSEAFF. V is TRBV6-6 and J is TRBJ1-1, with D maybe TRBD1 (6 bases). The V gene lost 5 bases and the J gene lost 6 bases, with 7 bases spanning the gap. Germline assignment: CDR1 MNHNY and CDR2 SVGAGI (reference sequence). The CDR3 runs 11 residues.

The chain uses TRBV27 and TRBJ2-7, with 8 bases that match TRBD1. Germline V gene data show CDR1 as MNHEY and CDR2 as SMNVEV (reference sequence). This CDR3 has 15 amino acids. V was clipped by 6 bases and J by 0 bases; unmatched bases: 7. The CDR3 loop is CASRTDRELSYEQYF. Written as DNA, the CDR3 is TGTGCCAGCAGGACGGACAGGGAACTCTCCTACGAGCAGTACTTC.

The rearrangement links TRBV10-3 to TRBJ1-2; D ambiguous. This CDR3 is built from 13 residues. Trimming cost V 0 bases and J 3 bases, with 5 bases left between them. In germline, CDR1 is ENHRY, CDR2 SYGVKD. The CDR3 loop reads CAISESSYYGYTF. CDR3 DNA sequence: TGTGCCATCAGTGAGTCGTCTTACTATGGCTACACCTTC.